Listed below are T cell receptor beta chains from one sample, sequenced in a study of Graves' ophthalmopathy and Graves' hyperthyroidism. TCRdb passed the multiplex PCR reads through MiXCR, listing each CDR3 protein once. The sample holds 650,000 to 900,000 distinct CDR3 sequences; around 40% are singletons and the top ten take 44%. The sample comprised peripheral blood. Source of these receptors: an adult man with Graves' ophthalmopathy. Each CDR3 is given with its conserved first and last residue. The D gene is left open where the match is weak. Size is omitted from some rows. Given values are once, few, many or a class for expanded clones.

clone size	D gene	V gene	J gene	CDR3 DNA	CDR3 protein
few	TRBD2	TRBV19	TRBJ2-2	TGTGCCAGTATTAATCGGGGGGGAGACGGGGAGCTGTTTTTT	CASINRGGDGELFF
-	-	TRBV7-9	TRBJ2-7	TGTGCCAGCAGCTTAGCGGCCAGGGTACACTACGAGCAGTACTTC	CASSLAARVHYEQYF
many	-	TRBV7-9	TRBJ1-1	TGTGCCAGCAGCTTAACGCCTGACACTGAAGCTTTCTTT	CASSLTPDTEAFF
-	-	TRBV29-1	TRBJ1-6	TGCAGCGTCGGGACGACGGATTCACCCCTCCACTTT	CSVGTTDSPLHF
-	-	TRBV15	TRBJ2-7	TGTGCCACCAGCAGAGAGTCGGACGAGCAGTACTTC	CATSRESDEQYF
-	TRBD2	TRBV10-3	TRBJ2-7	TGTGCCAGCAGGCCACTAGCGGGAGACTCCTACGAGCAGTACTTC	CASRPLAGDSYEQYF
-	TRBD1	TRBV2	TRBJ2-2	TGTGCCAGCAGAGGACAGGAATCCACCGGGGAGCTGTTTTTT	CASRGQESTGELFF
few	-	TRBV20-1	TRBJ2-5	TGCAGTGCTAGAGATTTTTCCGAGACATCTCACGGGACCCAGTACTTC	CSARDFSETSHGTQYF
many	TRBD1	TRBV7-3	TRBJ2-6	TGTGCCAGCAGCATTACAGGGGACGGGGCCAACGTCCTGACTTTC	CASSITGDGANVLTF
many	TRBD1	TRBV7-9	TRBJ2-7	TGTGCCAGCAGTTTCAGACAGGGCTACGAGCAGTACTTC	CASSFRQGYEQYF
-	-	TRBV7-9	TRBJ1-2	TGTGCCAGCAGCAAACAGTATGGCTACACCTTC	CASSKQYGYTF
-	-	TRBV7-9	TRBJ2-2	TGCGCCAGCAGCCAAGACCCGGCCACCGGGGAGCTGTTTTTT	CASSQDPATGELFF
-	TRBD2	TRBV7-9	TRBJ2-6	TGTGCCAGCCGAGCACCGGGACTAGTGACTGGGGCCAACGTCCTGACTTTC	CASRAPGLVTGANVLTF
-	TRBD2	TRBV7-2	TRBJ2-7	TGTGCCAGCAGCTTAGACGGAGCGGGGCCCCTTTCCTACGAGCAGTACTTC	CASSLDGAGPLSYEQYF
-	-	TRBV2	TRBJ2-3	TGTGCCAGCAGTTACTCGGGGCTGCAGGGAGCAGATACGCAGTATTTT	CASSYSGLQGADTQYF
few	-	TRBV7-2	TRBJ2-7	TGTGCCAGCAGCTTAGTGGGGGGAACCACTTACGAGCAGTACTTC	CASSLVGGTTYEQYF
-	-	TRBV7-9	TRBJ2-7	TGCGCCAGCAGCCAAGATTGGGGTCGCGAGCAGTACTTC	CASSQDWGREQYF
-	TRBD2	TRBV29-1	TRBJ2-5	TGCAGCGTGGGCAGGGGACTAGCGATCGAGACCCAGTACTTC	CSVGRGLAIETQYF
-	-	TRBV12-3/TRBV12-4	TRBJ2-6	TGTGCCAGCACCCCGAGGGCCAACGTCCTGACTTTC	CASTPRANVLTF
many	TRBD1	TRBV7-7	TRBJ1-3	TGTGCTAGCAGCGCCACAGGGGACGGAAACACCATATATTTT	CASSATGDGNTIYF
-	TRBD1	TRBV9	TRBJ2-2	TGTGCCAGCAGCGACTCCCGGGACAGGGCGATAGATATCGGGGAGCTGTTTTTT	CASSDSRDRAIDIGELFF
many	-	TRBV12-3/TRBV12-4	TRBJ2-5	TGTGCCAGCAGACGAGCAAGCTGGGAAGAGACCCAGTACTTC	CASRRASWEETQYF
many	-	TRBV7-9	TRBJ2-5	TGTGCCAGCAGCGAGGGGGACGGGGAGACCCAGTACTTC	CASSEGDGETQYF
many	TRBD1	TRBV29-1	TRBJ1-2	TGCAGCGTTCGTGGGACAGGGGGGTTCTATGGCTACACCTTC	CSVRGTGGFYGYTF
many	-	TRBV7-9	TRBJ1-1	TGTGCCAGCAGCCCCGACGGTGTGGGCACTGAAGCTTTCTTT	CASSPDGVGTEAFF
many	-	TRBV14	TRBJ1-2	TGTGCCAGCAGCCAACAACCTGAGAATGGCTACACCTTC	CASSQQPENGYTF
many	TRBD1	TRBV7-2	TRBJ1-1	TGTGCCAGCAGCCCACCGGACAGGGGTGGACTGGGCGCTTTCTTT	CASSPPDRGGLGAFF
-	-	TRBV19	TRBJ1-3	TGTGCCAGTGCGGACAGCACGGACTCTGGAAACACCATATATTTT	CASADSTDSGNTIYF
-	-	TRBV20-1	TRBJ2-2	TGCAGTGGAAAAGGGACGAACACCGGGGAGCTGTTTTTT	CSGKGTNTGELFF
few	TRBD1	TRBV7-9	TRBJ1-4	TGTGCCAGCAGCTTAGGCAGGGGGATATCTAATGAAAAACTGTTTTTT	CASSLGRGISNEKLFF
once	-	TRBV15	TRBJ1-6	TGTGCCACCAGCAGAGTTGCAGGGGATTCACCCCTCCACTTT	CATSRVAGDSPLHF
-	TRBD2	TRBV10-1	TRBJ2-7	TGTGCCAGCACTCTAAAGGGAGGGCGCCGGGACGAGCAGTACTTC	CASTLKGGRRDEQYF
many	-	TRBV6-5	TRBJ1-5	TGTGCCAGCAGCAGGGGACAATCTCAGCCCCAGCATTTT	CASSRGQSQPQHF
few	-	TRBV12-3/TRBV12-4	TRBJ2-7	TGTGCCAGCAGTTTTAAGTCGCTCGCGTCCTACGAGCAGTACTTC	CASSFKSLASYEQYF
-	TRBD2	TRBV10-1	TRBJ2-5	TGCGCCAGCAGTGAGGAAGCGGGGCGTAAAGAGACCCAGTACTTC	CASSEEAGRKETQYF
-	TRBD1	TRBV5-8	TRBJ2-7	TGTGCCAGCAGCTTGGGGACAGGGGGCATCTACGAGCAGTACTTC	CASSLGTGGIYEQYF
-	TRBD1	TRBV20-1	TRBJ1-1	TGCAGCGCATGCGGACAGGAGAACACTGAAGCTTTCTTT	CSACGQENTEAFF
few	TRBD2	TRBV24-1	TRBJ2-7	TGTGCCACCAGTGATCCCTACTTCCGGTCCGGGAGGGGCTACGAGCAGTACTTC	CATSDPYFRSGRGYEQYF
-	-	TRBV25-1	TRBJ2-2	TGTGCCAGCAGCCAAGTAGCAGGGTTTACCGGGGAGCTGTTTTTT	CASSQVAGFTGELFF
few	TRBD2	TRBV2	TRBJ2-5	TGTGCCAGCGGCCAGGCTAGCGGGGGAGAGACCCAGTACTTC	CASGQASGGETQYF
many	-	TRBV2	TRBJ1-5	TGTGCCAGCAGTGGGGTAGGGCGAAGTCAGCCCCAGCATTTT	CASSGVGRSQPQHF
many	-	TRBV29-1	TRBJ2-7	TGCAGCGGTGAGGGGGGGGCTAACGAGCAGTACTTC	CSGEGGANEQYF
-	TRBD1	TRBV25-1	TRBJ2-2	TGTGCCAGCAGTCGAAGGGGGCGGGACACCGGGGAGCTGTTTTTT	CASSRRGRDTGELFF
few	TRBD2	TRBV7-2	TRBJ2-7	TGTGCCAGCAGCCCCCGGACTAGCGGGAGATTAGAGCAGTACTTC	CASSPRTSGRLEQYF
many	-	TRBV20-1	TRBJ2-5	TGCAGTGCCGTAGAGGGGTTGGAGACCCAGTACTTC	CSAVEGLETQYF
-	TRBD1	TRBV5-4	TRBJ1-2	TGTGCCAGCACCACCGACAGGGGCGATGGCTACACCTTC	CASTTDRGDGYTF
-	-	TRBV7-9	TRBJ1-5	TGTGCCAGCAGTTTATGGCAGGGTATCAATCAGCCCCAGCATTTT	CASSLWQGINQPQHF
once	-	TRBV29-1	TRBJ1-3	TGCAGCGTTGCCTCTCAGGGATTAGGCTACACCATATATTTT	CSVASQGLGYTIYF
-	-	TRBV7-9	TRBJ1-2	TGTGCCAGCAGCTTCAATTCCCCATCCTTCTATGGCTACACCTTC	CASSFNSPSFYGYTF
-	-	TRBV2	TRBJ1-2	TGTGCCAGCAGTTTAGAAGGAAGAAGCTACACCTTC	CASSLEGRSYTF
few	-	TRBV12-3/TRBV12-4	TRBJ1-1	TGTGCCAGCAGCCAAGATCACAGTGGGGGAGCTTTCTTT	CASSQDHSGGAFF